This paragraph covers one T cell receptor beta chain sequence. Antigen unknown. These data originate in a study of shared clonotypes between healthy human individuals. Subsets obtained from CD4+ cells comprised CD45RA+ naive and CD45RA-negative memory cells. Study results and caveats: How much donors shared clonotypes was expected to be affected by sequencing depth.

The assay was immunoSEQ multiplex PCR, and TCRdb's table has in-frame clones only and misses some. The sample has around 2.5 million clones; under 95% are singletons. Germline V gene data show CDR1 as GTSNPN and CDR2 as SVGIG (reference sequence). The CDR3 totals 13 residues. V shed 5 bases, J shed 7 bases, and the junction held 8 bases outside the gene matches. This sequence was found in a man aged 18 to 35 in good health. Some clones in this sample may be carry-over from other donors' samples. The sample consisted of naive CD4+ T cells from PBMCs. As to subset: CD45RA+ positively selected. J is TRBJ1-5 and V is TRBV30; 7 bases fit TRBD1. CDR3 in amino acids: CAWQGGDDQPQHF. The CDR3 DNA reads as TGTGCCTGGCAGGGGGGGGACGACCAGCCCCAGCATTTT. Drawing the rest from reference TRBV30 and TRBJ1-5, the complete variable domain is SQTIHQWPATLVQPVGSPLSLECTVEGTSNPNLYWYRQAAGRGLQLLFYSVGIGQISSEVPQNLSASRPQDRQFILSSKKLLLSDSGFYLCAWQGGDDQPQHFGDGTRLSIL.